A selection of T cell receptor beta chains follows, all from one sample in a study of graft-versus-host responses after intestinal transplantation. Repertoires were generated with immunoSEQ multiplex PCR, while TCRdb's copy carries only in-frame clones and drops some. This repertoire shows about 85,000 clones, 75% to 95% found once; its top ten account for 6% to 9%. Antigens for these TCRs are unknown. This specimen was unstimulated CD8+ T cells sorted from spleen or lymph node cells, taken before transplant. The receptors here all came from a human donor who was the organ donor for an intestinal transplant. CDR3s include the opening cysteine and the closing phenylalanine or tryptophan. Each record gives: clone size, J gene, D gene, V gene, CDR3 DNA, CDR3 protein. D genes are given only for firm matches. Expanded clones get a size class; other rows say once, few or many, or leave the size out.

NA,TRBJ2-1,TRBD2,TRBV13,TGTGCCAGCAGCTCCGAGGCGGGAGTAGAGGACAATGAGCAGTTCTTC,CASSSEAGVEDNEQFF
NA,TRBJ2-5,NA,TRBV27,TGTGCCAGCAGTTTAGAGGTTGGGGAGACCCAGTACTTC,CASSLEVGETQYF
NA,TRBJ1-6,NA,TRBV25-1,TGTGCCAGCAGTGAATTGGGAGTTAAGTTCCACTTT,CASSELGVKFHF
NA,TRBJ2-1,NA,TRBV19,TGTGCCACAACAGCCTCCCCATACAATGAGCAGTTCTTC,CATTASPYNEQFF
NA,TRBJ1-1,TRBD1,TRBV6-1,TGTGCCAGCAGTGAGGGACAGGGGGCCACTGAAGCTTTCTTT,CASSEGQGATEAFF
NA,TRBJ2-7,NA,TRBV7-2,TGTGCCAGCAGCTTTTTCTCCTACGAGCAGTACTTC,CASSFFSYEQYF
NA,TRBJ1-2,NA,TRBV5-1,TGCGCCAGCAGCTCCGGGGTCTATGGCTACACCTTC,CASSSGVYGYTF
NA,TRBJ1-3,NA,TRBV10-1,TGCGCCAGCAGTCCAGGTGGATCCAGGAACACCATATATTTT,CASSPGGSRNTIYF
NA,TRBJ1-4,NA,TRBV2,TGTGCCAGCAGGGAGTTTAACGGGGCCTCTAATGAAAAACTGTTTTTT,CASREFNGASNEKLFF
NA,TRBJ2-7,TRBD2,TRBV19,TGTGCCAGTCAGGCGACGGGAGGGATCTACGAGCAGTACTTC,CASQATGGIYEQYF
NA,TRBJ2-5,TRBD2,TRBV30,TGTGCCTGGAGTGTAGGTTGGGCGACTAGCGGGAGCCTGTACCAAGAGACCCAGTACTTC,CAWSVGWATSGSLYQETQYF
NA,TRBJ1-1,NA,TRBV10-1,TGCGCCAGCAGTGAGAGTTTGCGCCGTAGTGAAGCTTTCTTT,CASSESLRRSEAFF
NA,TRBJ1-2,NA,TRBV27,TGTGCCAGCAGTTTCGGGGTTAACTATGGCTACACCTTC,CASSFGVNYGYTF
NA,TRBJ1-5,TRBD1,TRBV9,TGTGCCAGCAGCCCCCCCAAACAGGGGTCATGGAGTAGCAATCAGCCCCAGCATTTT,CASSPPKQGSWSSNQPQHF
few,TRBJ1-1,TRBD1,TRBV7-9,TGTGCCAGCAGCCCCGACAGGGGGAGGCACACTGAAGCTTTCTTT,CASSPDRGRHTEAFF
NA,TRBJ2-7,NA,TRBV13,TGTGCCAGCAGCTTAGTTCGGCGGAAAGCTTATATAGGCACCTACGAGCAGTACTTC,CASSLVRRKAYIGTYEQYF
NA,TRBJ1-2,NA,TRBV11-2,TGTGCCAGCAGCCTATTCCTCAGCTATGGCTACACCTTC,CASSLFLSYGYTF
NA,TRBJ1-5,NA,TRBV13,TGTGCCAGCAGCTCCAGTCTGGCGGGCAATCAGCCCCAGCATTTT,CASSSSLAGNQPQHF
NA,TRBJ2-1,NA,TRBV5-4,TGTGCCAGCGTTAGTAGCATAAACAATGAGCAGTTCTTC,CASVSSINNEQFF
NA,TRBJ1-2,NA,TRBV15,TGTGCCACCAGCAGAGATCTAAACTATGGCTACACCTTC,CATSRDLNYGYTF
NA,TRBJ1-2,TRBD1,TRBV5-6,TGTGCCAGCAGCTACTGGACAGGAGACTATGGCTACACCTTC,CASSYWTGDYGYTF
NA,TRBJ1-1,NA,TRBV5-4,TGTGCCAGCTCTAATGGGGGTTTGAACACTGAAGCTTTCTTT,CASSNGGLNTEAFF
NA,TRBJ2-3,NA,TRBV2,TGTGCCAGCAGTGGAGACCTCCGCCAGTATTTT,CASSGDLRQYF
NA,TRBJ2-7,TRBD1,TRBV19,TGTGCCAGTAGTGGAGGGACAGGGATCTACGAGCAGTACTTC,CASSGGTGIYEQYF
NA,TRBJ2-7,NA,TRBV11-2,TGTGCCAGCAGCTTAGTCCACCAGCACTACGAGCAGTACTTC,CASSLVHQHYEQYF
NA,TRBJ2-2,NA,TRBV7-6,TGTGCCAGCAGCTTAGAGGCTAATGAGAACACCGGGGAGCTGTTTTTT,CASSLEANENTGELFF
NA,TRBJ2-7,NA,TRBV7-9,TGTGCCAGCGCTCCGGCCGGGAACGAGCAGTACTTC,CASAPAGNEQYF
NA,TRBJ1-4,TRBD1,TRBV29-1,TGCAGCGCAGTGGGACAGGGGAGTAATGAAAAACTGTTTTTT,CSAVGQGSNEKLFF
NA,TRBJ2-1,TRBD2,TRBV9,TGTGCCAGCAGCCCTGGACTAGCGGGCCAAGGTAATGAGCAGTTCTTC,CASSPGLAGQGNEQFF
NA,TRBJ2-7,NA,TRBV6-6,TGTGCCAGCAGTTACAAGGGGGTCTACGAGCAGTACTTC,CASSYKGVYEQYF
NA,TRBJ1-4,NA,TRBV4-1,TGCGCCAGCAGCCAAGCGGGGGGGGCACCGAGAGAAAAACTGTTTTTT,CASSQAGGAPREKLFF
NA,TRBJ1-2,NA,TRBV6-4,TGTGCCAGCAGCCCTGGGTTGCGTACACTCCAGTCTGGCTACACCTTC,CASSPGLRTLQSGYTF
NA,TRBJ2-7,NA,TRBV7-9,TGTGCCAGCAGCTTCGACTACCGGCAATCCTACGAGCAGTACTTC,CASSFDYRQSYEQYF
NA,TRBJ2-7,TRBD1,TRBV19,TGTGCCAGTTCCCCGGGGACAGGGAGCTCCTACGAGCAGTACTTC,CASSPGTGSSYEQYF
NA,TRBJ2-5,NA,TRBV7-9,TGTGCCAGCAGCCCAAACGACCACAGGGAGACCCAGTACTTC,CASSPNDHRETQYF
NA,TRBJ2-3,NA,TRBV5-6,TGTGCCAGCAGCCCGGGAAGAATAGGACAGTCGCAGTATTTT,CASSPGRIGQSQYF
NA,TRBJ2-1,TRBD1,TRBV6-1,TGTGCCAGCAGTGAAGCGCGCCGGACAGGGTACGGCAATGAGCAGTTCTTC,CASSEARRTGYGNEQFF
NA,TRBJ1-5,NA,TRBV4-1,TGCGCCAGCAGCCAAGAGGACGGAGCCTATAGCAATCAGCCCCAGCATTTT,CASSQEDGAYSNQPQHF
NA,TRBJ2-1,NA,TRBV10-2,TGCGCCAGCATTCGTCCCCACCCCGGGAGAAGTGAGCAGTTCTTC,CASIRPHPGRSEQFF
NA,TRBJ1-1,NA,TRBV28,TGTGCCAGCAGTGGTTTCATGACAGTGAACACTGAAGCTTTCTTT,CASSGFMTVNTEAFF
NA,TRBJ1-1,NA,TRBV7-3,TGTGCCAGCAGCTTATATGGCGGCACTGAAGCTTTCTTT,CASSLYGGTEAFF
NA,TRBJ2-1,TRBD2,TRBV7-9,TGTGCCAGCAGCCGCCGACTAGCGCCCAGCTCCTACAATGAGCAGTTCTTC,CASSRRLAPSSYNEQFF
NA,TRBJ2-1,NA,TRBV7-9,TGTGCCAGCAGCTTTGTACCAGACAATGAGCAGTTCTTC,CASSFVPDNEQFF
NA,TRBJ1-2,NA,TRBV11-2,TGTGCCAGCAGCCCCCAGGGAGGTGTTGGCTACACCTTC,CASSPQGGVGYTF
once,TRBJ2-6,NA,TRBV19,TGTGCCAGTAAACGGGGGCCCGGGGCCAACGTCCTGACTTTC,CASKRGPGANVLTF
few,TRBJ2-1,TRBD2,TRBV4-2,TGTGCCAGCAGCCAACCGACTAGCGGGGGACGCAATGAGCAGTTCTTC,CASSQPTSGGRNEQFF
NA,TRBJ2-7,NA,TRBV7-8,TGTGCCAGCAGCTCCGATGGACGGGACGGTCGGTACGAGCAGTACTTC,CASSSDGRDGRYEQYF
NA,TRBJ2-3,NA,TRBV6-1,TGTGCCAGCAGTGATAATCCCGGAGCCACAGATACGCAGTATTTT,CASSDNPGATDTQYF
NA,TRBJ1-1,NA,TRBV5-1,TGCGCCAGCAGCTTCCCCCCGAACACTGAAGCTTTCTTT,CASSFPPNTEAFF
NA,TRBJ2-1,NA,TRBV29-1,TGCAGCGTTGATAGGTGGATCAATGAGCAGTTCTTC,CSVDRWINEQFF
NA,TRBJ1-6,TRBD1,TRBV29-1,TGCAGCGCAGGGTTGGGACAGGCCCCTTCCACCTCCTATAATTCACCCCTCCACTTT,CSAGLGQAPSTSYNSPLHF
NA,TRBJ2-7,NA,TRBV6-5,TGTGCCAGCAGCCCCTTCGGCGGGGTTTCCTACGAGCAGTACTTC,CASSPFGGVSYEQYF
NA,TRBJ2-1,NA,TRBV5-6,TGTGCCAGCAGCTTATTTGTCAGGGACCATGAGCAGTTCTTC,CASSLFVRDHEQFF